This T cell receptor (beta chain) came from a study of tumor-infiltrating lymphocytes in primary liver carcinoma. By frequency in the sample, this clonotype is medium-sized (0.01 to 0.1%). From unsorted bulk tissue weighing about 20-32 mg, DNA and RNA were co-extracted. Unmatched junction bases numbered 8, after V lost 6 bases and J lost 5 bases. Germline V gene sequence: CDR1 MNHNY, CDR2 SVGAGI (reference sequence). This CDR3 is built from 16 residues. A primer matching the constant region was used to make TCR beta cDNA from 450 to 500 ng of total RNA. Three-round nested multiplex PCR performed with slightly modified ARM-PCR produced the TCR beta libraries. A C-beta reverse primer and TRBV1-TRBV30 forward primers served in each of the first two PCR rounds, at around 10 cycles apiece. TCRdb processed the multiplex PCR reads anew with MiXCR; each CDR3 protein has one entry. The profile shows fewer than 30,000 distinct CDR3 sequences, roughly 80% of them singletons.

The chain employs TRBV6-6 and TRBJ2-3; 13 nucleotides agree with TRBD2. This TCR came from a man in his forties or fifties with primary liver carcinoma and hepatitis B virus infection. Sequenced material: liver tumor tissue from sampling region 3. Described subset: tumor region T3, left-lateral pole. The CDR3: CASSRTSGRGGDTQYF. In DNA form, the CDR3 reads TGTGCCAGCAGCAGGACTAGCGGGAGAGGCGGAGATACGCAGTATTTT.